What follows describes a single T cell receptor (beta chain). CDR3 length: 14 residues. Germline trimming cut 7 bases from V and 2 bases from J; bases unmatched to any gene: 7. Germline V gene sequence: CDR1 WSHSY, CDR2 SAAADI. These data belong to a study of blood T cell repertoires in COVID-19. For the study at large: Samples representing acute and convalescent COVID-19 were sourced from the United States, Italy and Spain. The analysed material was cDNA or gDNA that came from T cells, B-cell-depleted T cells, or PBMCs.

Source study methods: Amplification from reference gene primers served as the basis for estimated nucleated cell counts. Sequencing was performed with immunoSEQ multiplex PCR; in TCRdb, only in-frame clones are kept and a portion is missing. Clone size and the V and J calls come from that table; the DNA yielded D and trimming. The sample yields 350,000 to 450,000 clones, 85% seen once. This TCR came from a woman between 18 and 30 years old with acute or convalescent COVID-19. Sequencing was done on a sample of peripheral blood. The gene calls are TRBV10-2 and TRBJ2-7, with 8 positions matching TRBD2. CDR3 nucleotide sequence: TGCGCCAGCAACGGGGGGGGTCCTACCTACGAGCAGTACTTC. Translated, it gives CASNGGGPTYEQYF.